This record covers a single T cell receptor beta chain. The sample originates from a study of HIV-infected patients and healthy controls. TCRdb called the 5' RACE reads again in MiXCR, with one record for every CDR3 protein. The profile shows about 67,000 distinct CDR3 sequences, roughly a sixth of them singletons. The CDR3 covers 15 residues. Trimming took off 2 bases at V and 5 bases at J, with 13 bases between the two ends. Germline CDR1 reads KGHSH; CDR2 reads LQKENI. The chain employs TRBV18 and TRBJ2-1; D might be TRBD2 (6 bases). The clonotype was recovered from a human donor in good health. The sequenced sample consisted of CD4+ T cells from blood. CDR3 amino acids: CASSPFGSNDNEQFF. The CDR3 coding sequence is TGTGCCAGCTCACCATTCGGGAGTAACGACAATGAGCAGTTCTTC.